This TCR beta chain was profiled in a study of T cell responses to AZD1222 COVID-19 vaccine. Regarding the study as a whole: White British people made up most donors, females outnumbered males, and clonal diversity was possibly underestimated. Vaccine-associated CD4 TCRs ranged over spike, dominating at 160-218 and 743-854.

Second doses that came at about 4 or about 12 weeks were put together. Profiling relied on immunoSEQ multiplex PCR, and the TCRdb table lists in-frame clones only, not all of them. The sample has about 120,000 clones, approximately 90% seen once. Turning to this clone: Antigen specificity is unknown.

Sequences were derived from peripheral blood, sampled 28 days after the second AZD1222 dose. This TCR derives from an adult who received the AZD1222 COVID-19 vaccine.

CDR3: CASRRQGATFTIYF. For the CDR3, the DNA is TGTGCCAGCAGACGACAGGGGGCGACTTTCACCATATATTTT. The V call is TRBV6-5, the J call TRBJ1-3; 10 bases map to TRBD1. The CDR3 contains 14 residues. V lost 6 bases and J lost 9; bases outside the gene matches: 8. Germline CDR1 MNHEY, CDR2 SVGAGI.